What follows are 6 T cell receptor beta chains derived from one specimen sequenced in a study of memory CD4+ T cells and cytomegalovirus serostatus. Profiling relied on immunoSEQ multiplex PCR, and the TCRdb table lists in-frame clones only, not all of them. The sample lists about 57,000 clones, 70% to 80% seen once, with 0.75% to 0.85% in the top ten. Single viable CD3+CD4+CD8-CD45RO+ cells were sorted as the memory CD4+ T cells. The sample was memory CD4+ T cells from blood. The receptors originated from an adult in good health and CMV-seronegative.

The V call is TRBV11-2, the J call TRBJ2-2, with no clear D. CDR1 and CDR2 (germline): SGHAT, FQNNGV. This CDR3 comprises 16 residues. Trimming took off 2 bases at V and 6 bases at J, with 16 bases between the two ends. CDR3 amino acids: CASSLSWPLAPGELFF. In nucleotides, the CDR3 is TGTGCCAGCAGCTTATCGTGGCCTCTTGCACCCGGGGAGCTGTTTTTT.

The V gene is TRBV11-2, the J gene TRBJ1-3, with 7 bases lining up with TRBD1. The V and J ends lost 4 bases and 0 bases, in that order; junction bases with no gene match: 3. The CDR3 loop spans 15 amino acids. From germline, CDR1 is SGHAT and CDR2 FQNNGV. The CDR3 nucleotides are TGTGCCAGCAGCTCACAGGGGTACTCTGGAAACACCATATATTTT. It yields the protein CASSSQGYSGNTIYF. Based on the CDR3 plus reference TRBV11-2 and TRBJ1-3, the full variable domain is EAGVAQSPRYKIIEKRQSVAFWCNPISGHATLYWYQQILGQGPKLLIQFQNNGVVDDSQLPKDRFSAERLKGVDSTLKIQPAKLEDSAVYLCASSSQGYSGNTIYFGEGSWLTVV.

The chain combines TRBV28 with TRBJ2-6; D perhaps matches TRBD1 (5 bases). The CDR3 spans 14 residues. The V gene's germline CDR1 is MDHEN and CDR2 SYDVKM. Trimming cost V 2 bases and J 4 bases, with 6 bases left between them. In DNA, the CDR3 is TGTGCCAGCAGTTTAAGGGGAGGGGCCAACGTCCTGACTTTC. Protein product: CASSLRGGANVLTF.

The V and J genes are TRBV19 and TRBJ1-2, with a tentative D call TRBD1 (5 bases). CDR1 is LNHDA and CDR2 is SQIVND in the germline V gene (reference sequence). The CDR3 is 13 residues long. Trimming shortened V by 7 bases and J by 4 bases, and 13 bases separated the two germline ends. The CDR3 DNA reads TGTGCCAGTACCCAGGGTTTCGGCTATGGCTACACCTTC. This gives the protein CASTQGFGYGYTF.

V usage is TRBV30 and J usage is TRBJ2-5, with D possibly TRBD1 on 6 matching bases. Trimming removed 3 bases at V and 5 bases at J, with 13 bases between. CDR3 length equals 13 residues. The germline V gene has CDR1 GTSNPN and CDR2 SVGIG (reference sequence). CDR3 DNA: TGTGCCTGGAGAGGGGGTTGGGGGGAGACCCAGTACTTC. This codes for CAWRGGWGETQYF.

The rearrangement links TRBV6-5 to TRBJ2-7, with 8 positions matching TRBD1. This CDR3 has 14 residues. V lost 0 bases to trimming and J lost 6 bases; unmatched junction nucleotides: 4. CDR1 is MNHEY and CDR2 is SVGAGI in the germline V gene. The DNA for the CDR3 is TGTGCCAGCAGTTACTCGACAGGGGAGACCGAGCAGTACTTC. It codes for CASSYSTGETEQYF.